This is a list of T cell receptor beta chains from one sample in a study of CD8 T cells in ankylosing spondylitis. TCRdb called the 5' RACE reads again in MiXCR, with one record for every CDR3 protein. The table has 250,000 to 350,000 distinct CDR3 sequences, around 20% seen once. The sample consisted of blood, either unsorted or a sorted T cell fraction (not recorded which). Receptors originate from a female donor with ankylosing spondylitis or in good health (not recorded which). Each CDR3 is given with its conserved first and last residue. D genes are given only for firm matches. Where a row states a size, it is once, few, many or the class of an expanded clone; other rows omit it.

d_gene	v_gene	j_gene	abundance	CDR3nt	CDR3aa
TRBD1	TRBV24-1	TRBJ2-3	few	TGTGCCACCAGTGATCCCTCAGGGGGTTTCACAGATACGCAGTATTTT	CATSDPSGGFTDTQYF
TRBD2	TRBV7-9	TRBJ2-5	.	TGTGCCAGCAGCCCCCTGGGGACTAGCGGGGATGAGACCCAGTACTTC	CASSPLGTSGDETQYF
.	TRBV2	TRBJ2-3	.	TGTGCCAGCAGTGGCCGTTTCACAGATACGCAGTATTTT	CASSGRFTDTQYF
.	TRBV20-1	TRBJ1-1	few	TGCAGTGCGAGCAGGGTAAAGAACACTGAAGCTTTCTTT	CSASRVKNTEAFF
.	TRBV20-1	TRBJ2-7	few	TGCAGTGCTAGTGACACCGGGGGAAACTACGAGCAGTACTTC	CSASDTGGNYEQYF
.	TRBV5-1	TRBJ1-2	.	TGCGCCAGCAGCTTGAGAACAGGGTTGGAGACTAACTATGGCTACACCTTC	CASSLRTGLETNYGYTF
.	TRBV6-5	TRBJ2-2	.	TGTGCCAGCAGTTACGACGGGGGCGGCGGGGAGCTGTTTTTT	CASSYDGGGGELFF
.	TRBV6-5	TRBJ1-5	.	TGTGCCAGCAGTTTCAGGGGTAATCAGCCCCAGCATTTT	CASSFRGNQPQHF
.	TRBV4-3	TRBJ2-1	.	TGCGCCAGCAGCACTCCAGATCGGACAAGCAATGAGCAGTTCTTC	CASSTPDRTSNEQFF
.	TRBV16	TRBJ1-3	.	TGTGCCAGCAGCCAGAACCCCCCTGGAAACACCATATATTTT	CASSQNPPGNTIYF
.	TRBV7-8	TRBJ2-7	many	TGTGCCAGCAGCAACTACTACGAGCAGTACTTC	CASSNYYEQYF
.	TRBV5-1	TRBJ2-7	few	TGCGCCAGCAGCTTGGGGGGTCTTGTCTACGAGCAGTACTTC	CASSLGGLVYEQYF
.	TRBV29-1	TRBJ2-1	few	TGCAGCGTCCGGGGGCGCCTCGCCTCCTACAATGAGCAGTTCTTC	CSVRGRLASYNEQFF
.	TRBV11-2	TRBJ2-7	few	TGTGCCAGCAGCTTAGAGTGGCCCTACGAGCAGTACTTC	CASSLEWPYEQYF
TRBD1	TRBV7-2	TRBJ2-5	few	TGTGCCAGCAGCTTACCGGGACAGCGCCAAGAGACCCAGTACTTC	CASSLPGQRQETQYF
TRBD1	TRBV12-3/TRBV12-4	TRBJ2-6	few	TGTGCCAGCAGTTTACAGGGGGCAGGGGCCAACGTCCTGACTTTC	CASSLQGAGANVLTF
.	TRBV20-1	TRBJ2-1	many	TGCAGTGCTCAGGGCCACTACGATGAGCAGTTCTTC	CSAQGHYDEQFF
.	TRBV6-2/TRBV6-3	TRBJ2-1	.	TGTGCCAGCAGTTATTCGGAGTCATACAATGAGCAGTTCTTC	CASSYSESYNEQFF
.	TRBV24-1	TRBJ2-3	few	TGTGCCACCCGGGCCCCTCGGGGCACAGATACGCAGTATTTT	CATRAPRGTDTQYF
.	TRBV27	TRBJ2-5	many	TGTGCCAGCAGTTTTATGTCCGGGGGTGCGCGAGAGACCCAGTACTTC	CASSFMSGGARETQYF
.	TRBV2	TRBJ1-6	few	TGTGCCAGCAGTGCCAGTCCAGGACACTCACCCCTCCACTTT	CASSASPGHSPLHF
.	TRBV20-1	TRBJ2-7	.	TGCAGTGCTAGGGGGGTCTTAGCGCTTGGGTCCTACGAGCAGTACTTC	CSARGVLALGSYEQYF
.	TRBV7-9	TRBJ1-1	.	TGTGCCAGCCGACCTCTCCGGGACGGTGAAGCTTTCTTT	CASRPLRDGEAFF
TRBD2	TRBV5-1	TRBJ2-1	.	TGCGCCAGCAGCTTGGATCTGTTTGGGACTAGCGGGACCAATGAGCAGTTCTTC	CASSLDLFGTSGTNEQFF
.	TRBV4-3	TRBJ2-7	few	TGCGCCAGCAGCCAACGTCTAAGGACCGATTCCTACGAGCAGTACTTC	CASSQRLRTDSYEQYF
TRBD2	TRBV20-1	TRBJ2-7	.	TGCAGTGCTAGACCTGGTGGGAGGGCTTACGAGCAGTACTTC	CSARPGGRAYEQYF
TRBD1	TRBV30	TRBJ1-3	few	TGTGCCTGGGACATGGGACAGGCGCATTTAAGAAACACCATATATTTT	CAWDMGQAHLRNTIYF
.	TRBV6-2/TRBV6-3	TRBJ2-4	.	TGTGCCAGCAGAGGGCCAGCCAAAAACATTCAGTACTTC	CASRGPAKNIQYF
.	TRBV5-1	TRBJ2-3	many	TGCGCCAGCAGCCGTAGCTACAAGGCTAGCACAGATACGCAGTATTTT	CASSRSYKASTDTQYF
.	TRBV5-8	TRBJ2-1	few	TGTGCCAGCTGCAACGAGCCAGCCAGCGGGAATGAGCAGTTCTTC	CASCNEPASGNEQFF
.	TRBV11-2	TRBJ2-1	.	TGTGCCAGCAGCTTTGTCCGGGAGAGGGAGCAGTTCTTC	CASSFVREREQFF
.	TRBV20-1	TRBJ2-5	many	TGCAGTGTAGGGATTACGGGTGAGACCCAGTACTTC	CSVGITGETQYF
.	TRBV6-1	TRBJ1-6	.	TGTGCCAGCAGGCCCCGACAGACCGATAATTCACCCCTCCACTTT	CASRPRQTDNSPLHF
.	TRBV12-5	TRBJ2-3	many	TGTGCTAGTGGTGGGGCAGGGGGCACAGATACGCAGTATTTT	CASGGAGGTDTQYF
.	TRBV29-1	TRBJ2-7	few	TGCAGCGCCCGGGACGGGAGCTCCTACGAGCAGTACTTC	CSARDGSSYEQYF
.	TRBV29-1	TRBJ2-7	few	TGCAGCGTTACTAGGCTAAGCTCCTACGAGCAGTACTTC	CSVTRLSSYEQYF
TRBD2	TRBV20-1	TRBJ2-3	few	TGCAGTGCTAGAACTAGCGGGAGGGCCGGGGTTAGCACAGATACGCAGTATTTT	CSARTSGRAGVSTDTQYF